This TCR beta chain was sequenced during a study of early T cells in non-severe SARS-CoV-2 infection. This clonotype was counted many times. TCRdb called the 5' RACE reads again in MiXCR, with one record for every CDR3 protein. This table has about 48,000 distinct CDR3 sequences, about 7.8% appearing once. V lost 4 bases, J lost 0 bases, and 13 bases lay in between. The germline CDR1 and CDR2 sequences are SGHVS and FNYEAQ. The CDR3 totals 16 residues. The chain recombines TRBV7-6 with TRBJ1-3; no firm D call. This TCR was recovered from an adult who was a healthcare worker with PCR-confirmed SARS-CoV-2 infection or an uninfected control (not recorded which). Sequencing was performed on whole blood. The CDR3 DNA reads TGTGCCAGCAGCTCCCCGGGAGCCAACTCTGGAAACACCATATATTTT. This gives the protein CASSSPGANSGNTIYF. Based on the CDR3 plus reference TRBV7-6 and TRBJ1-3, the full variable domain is GAGVSQSPRYKVTKRGQDVALRCDPISGHVSLYWYRQALGQGPEFLTYFNYEAQQDKSGLPNDRFSAERPEGSISTLTIQRTEQRDSAMYRCASSSPGANSGNTIYFGEGSWLTVV.